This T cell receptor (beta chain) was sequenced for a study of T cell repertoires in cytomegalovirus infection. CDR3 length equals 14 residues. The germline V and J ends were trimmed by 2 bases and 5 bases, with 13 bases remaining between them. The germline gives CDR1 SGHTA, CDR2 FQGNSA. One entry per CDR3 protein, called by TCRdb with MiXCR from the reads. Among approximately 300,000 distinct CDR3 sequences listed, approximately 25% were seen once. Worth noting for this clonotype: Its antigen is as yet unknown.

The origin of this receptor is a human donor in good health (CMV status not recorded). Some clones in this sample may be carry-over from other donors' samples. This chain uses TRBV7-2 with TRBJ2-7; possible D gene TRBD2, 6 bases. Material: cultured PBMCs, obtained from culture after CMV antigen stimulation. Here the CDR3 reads CASSLPGSGNEQYF. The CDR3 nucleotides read TGTGCCAGCAGCTTACCTGGTAGCGGTAACGAGCAGTACTTC.